A single sample gave rise to the 19 T cell receptor beta chains below, sequenced in a study of blood T cell repertoires in COVID-19. Sequencing was performed with immunoSEQ multiplex PCR; in TCRdb, only in-frame clones are kept and a portion is missing. Among fewer than 250,000 clones listed, 70% to 90% were seen once. Input material: peripheral blood. These receptors all stem from a woman in her seventies with active or convalescent COVID-19.

This chain joins TRBV5-1 and TRBJ2-6, with D perhaps matching TRBD1 (6 bases). Germline V lookup: CDR1 SGHRS, CDR2 YFSETQ. V lost 3 bases and J 0 bases, leaving 19 bases between the germline ends. This CDR3 region has 19 residues. The CDR3 sequence is CASSSQWRTVSSGANVLTF. CDR3 in DNA: TGCGCCAGCAGCTCCCAATGGCGGACAGTGTCCTCTGGGGCCAACGTCCTGACTTTC.

The V gene is TRBV28, the J gene TRBJ1-4, with a weak D call TRBD1 (6 bases). V dropped 6 bases and J dropped 6 bases, with 20 bases sitting between them. Per germline, CDR1 MDHEN and CDR2 SYDVKM. The CDR3 runs 16 residues. CDR3 amino acids: CASSQGGPGHHEKLFF. In nucleotides, the CDR3 is TGTGCCAGCAGCCAGGGTGGCCCGGGACACCATGAAAAACTGTTTTTT.

The chain employs TRBV7-2 and TRBJ2-2; the match to TRBD2 covers 8 bases. The trim removed 4 bases at V and 6 bases at J, leaving 7 bases unmatched. From germline, CDR1 is SGHTA and CDR2 FQGNSA. This CDR3 has 15 residues. The CDR3 protein is CASSSPGGYSGELFF. The CDR3, as DNA: TGTGCCAGCAGCTCCCCGGGGGGGTACTCCGGGGAGCTGTTTTTT.

The chain's CDR3 is CASSLRQQNSPLHF. For the CDR3, the DNA is TGCGCCAGCAGCTTGAGACAGCAAAATTCACCCCTCCACTTT. The chain combines TRBV5-1 with TRBJ1-6, with D tentatively TRBD1 (5 bases). The V gene's germline CDR1 is SGHRS and CDR2 YFSETQ. V dropped 1 base and J dropped 7 bases, with 9 bases sitting between them. The CDR3 is made up of 14 amino acids. Using reference TRBV5-1 and TRBJ1-6 for the parts outside the CDR3, the full variable domain is KAGVTQTPRYLIKTRGQQVTLSCSPISGHRSVSWYQQTPGQGLQFLFEYFSETQRNKGNFPGRFSGRQFSNSRSEMNVSTLELGDSALYLCASSLRQQNSPLHFGNGTRLTVT.

This chain connects TRBV28 to TRBJ1-2, with 7 bases identical to TRBD1. The V segment lost 6 bases and the J segment 4 bases; nucleotides outside the gene matches: 5. The CDR3 spans 13 residues. Germline CDR1 and CDR2: MDHEN and SYDVKM. CDR3 loop: CASRQQGSYGYTF. For the CDR3, the DNA is TGTGCCAGCAGGCAACAGGGGTCCTATGGCTACACCTTC.

The chain uses TRBV5-6 and TRBJ1-5; D possibly corresponds to TRBD1 (5 bases). V shed 2 bases and J shed 2 bases, with 14 bases lying between them. The CDR3 consists of 16 residues. The germline CDR1 and CDR2 sequences are SGHDT and YYEEEE. The CDR3 sequence is CASSFLRGGGNQPQHF. CDR3 bases: TGTGCCAGCAGCTTCCTGAGGGGAGGCGGCAATCAGCCCCAGCATTTT.

The chain uses TRBV6-5 and TRBJ1-6, with 8 bases aligning to TRBD1. Germline V gene sequence: CDR1 MNHEY, CDR2 SVGAGI. The CDR3 contains 16 residues. Trimming cost V 0 bases and J 12 bases; bases outside gene matches: 10. The CDR3 loop reads CASSYSGQVPRGPLHF. The CDR3 nucleotides are TGTGCCAGCAGTTACTCGGGACAGGTCCCTAGGGGACCCCTCCACTTT.

V gene TRBV19 combines with J gene TRBJ1-4, with TRBD1 identical over 8 bases. After removal of 4 bases from V and 6 bases from J, the junction contained 7 bases not matched to a gene. CDR1 LNHDA and CDR2 SQIVND come from the germline V gene (reference sequence). The CDR3 has 15 amino acids. The CDR3 spells CASSTFRGQDEKLFF. The CDR3 region has the DNA TGTGCCAGTAGTACCTTCCGGGGACAGGATGAAAAACTGTTTTTT.

In this sample, this clone turned up once. The chain employs TRBV28 and TRBJ2-5; the match to TRBD2 covers 10 bases. This CDR3 has 14 amino acids. Germline lookup yields CDR1 MDHEN and CDR2 SYDVKM. The CDR3 DNA follows: TGTGGCGTTGGGGTAGCGGGAGGTGGAGAGACCCAGTACTTC. Protein product: CGVGVAGGGETQYF.

This clone was detected only once. The junction shows a germline mismatch at one end, possibly a read error. The V call is TRBV5-4, the J call TRBJ2-1, with 8 bases that match TRBD1. Germline V gene lookup returns CDR1 SGHNT and CDR2 YYREEE (reference sequence). This CDR3 contains 15 residues. DNA of the CDR3: TGTGCCAGCTGCTTGAGAGACAGGGGATGTGGTGAGCAGTTCTTC. Protein product: CASCLRDRGCGEQFF.

The chain recombines TRBV18 with TRBJ2-5, with TRBD1 as a possible D gene (6 bases). With 3 bases removed from V and 1 base from J, the gap between germline ends came to 9 bases. The CDR3 has 14 amino acids. From germline, CDR1 is KGHSH and CDR2 LQKENI. CDR3 nucleotide sequence: TGTGCCAGCTCACCTGAACAGGGCCAAGAGACCCAGTACTTC. Its protein is CASSPEQGQETQYF.

The chain has TRBV21-1 and TRBJ2-1; the table's D gene call, TRBD1, was not cross checked with the DNA. TRBV21-1 counts as a pseudogene. This CDR3 is 15 amino acids long. CDR3: CASTTGQGGPHEQFF. In nucleotides, the CDR3 is TGTGCCTCGACAACCGGACAGGGGGGGCCACATGAGCAGTTCTTC.

This clone came up once. The V gene is TRBV27, the J gene TRBJ2-7; 7 nucleotides align to TRBD2. The CDR3 runs 13 residues. J gave up 5 bases and V 6 bases, and 7 bases lay outside the gene matches. Germline-derived CDR1 and CDR2 are MNHEY and SMNVEV (reference sequence). The CDR3 spells CASRGLAVHEQYF. The DNA for the CDR3 is TGTGCCAGCAGGGGTCTAGCGGTCCACGAGCAGTACTTC.

This clone has a single count. This sequence joins TRBV28 and TRBJ2-1; D is unresolved. Germline CDR1 is MDHEN and CDR2 is SYDVKM. CDR3 length: 12 amino acids. Trimming left V 7 bases short and J 0 bases short, with 4 bases between. This chain's CDR3 is CASTSSYNEQFF. The CDR3 DNA reads TGTGCCAGCACGAGCTCCTACAATGAGCAGTTCTTC. The variable domain in full, with the rest retrieved from reference TRBV28 and TRBJ2-1, is DVKVTQSSRYLVKRTGEKVFLECVQDMDHENMFWYRQDPGLGLRLIYFSYDVKMKEKGDIPEGYSVSREKKERFSLILESASTNQTSMYLCASTSSYNEQFFGPGTRLTVL.

This clone was found a few times. The V and J genes are TRBV7-6 and TRBJ1-4, with D possibly TRBD1 on 5 matching bases. CDR1 is SGHVS, CDR2 FNYEAQ, per germline. The V end lost 0 bases, the J end lost 4 bases, and 12 bases lay between the germline ends. CDR3 length: 16 amino acids. The CDR3 nucleotides read TGTGCCAGCAGCTTAGCGCTGGCAGGGTTTAATGAAAAACTGTTTTTT. This sequence encodes CASSLALAGFNEKLFF. The full variable domain, in which reference TRBV7-6 and TRBJ1-4 provide the parts outside the CDR3, is GAGVSQSPRYKVTKRGQDVALRCDPISGHVSLYWYRQALGQGPEFLTYFNYEAQQDKSGLPNDRFSAERPEGSISTLTIQRTEQRDSAMYRCASSLALAGFNEKLFFGSGTQLSVL.

The rearrangement links TRBV19 to TRBJ1-6, with TRBD1 matching over 8 bases. J gave up 5 bases and V 5 bases, and 2 bases lay outside the gene matches. The CDR3 has 14 residues. Germline V gene data show CDR1 as LNHDA and CDR2 as SQIVND (reference sequence). CDR3 protein: CASSDRGHNSPLHF. CDR3 sequence (DNA): TGTGCCAGTAGTGACAGGGGTCATAATTCACCCCTCCACTTT.

This clone was detected once. The V and J genes are TRBV9 and TRBJ1-1; a weak D match, TRBD1 (6 bases). This CDR3 is built from 15 residues. V lost 0 bases to trimming and J lost 4 bases, with 13 bases between them. Germline V gene sequence: CDR1 SGDLS, CDR2 YYNGEE. The CDR3 DNA sequence: TGTGCCAGCAGCGTAGCGGGTACAGGGACCACTGAAGCTTTCTTT. It yields the protein CASSVAGTGTTEAFF.

CDR3 residues: CASSLGSGTGEKLFF. In nucleotides, the CDR3 is TGTGCCAGCAGCTTAGGGTCCGGGACAGGAGAAAAACTGTTTTTT. The chain couples TRBV7-9 to TRBJ1-4, with 8 bases aligning to TRBD1. The CDR3 contains 15 residues. J gave up 8 bases and V 1 base, and 6 bases lay outside the gene matches. Per germline, CDR1 SEHNR and CDR2 FQNEAQ (reference sequence).

The chain is built from TRBV4-2 and TRBJ2-3; 9 bases match TRBD2. The CDR3 extends over 17 amino acids. V gave up 1 base and J gave up 0 bases; unmatched junction bases: 5. Germline CDR1 LGHNA, CDR2 YNFKEQ. The CDR3 here is CASSQAPRGGSTDTQYF. Written as DNA, the CDR3 is TGTGCCAGCAGCCAAGCCCCGCGGGGGGGGAGCACAGATACGCAGTATTTT.